A selection of T cell receptor beta chains follows, all from one sample in a study of radiation and T cells in renal cell carcinoma. The data were produced by immunoSEQ multiplex PCR, yet TCRdb's version contains in-frame clones alone and is incomplete. Of roughly 28,000 clones in the sample, roughly 80% were seen once. The sample in question was blood, obtained from a patient whose treatment included radiotherapy and nephrectomy. The receptor set was obtained from a man aged 55 to 69 with renal cell carcinoma. The CDR3 runs from the conserved cysteine through the conserved F or W. The D gene is left open where the match is weak. Not all rows give a size; the values are once, few, many and, for expanded clones, a class.

NA	TRBV18	NA	TRBJ1-1	CASSPLQSRGLMNTEAFF	TGTGCCAGCTCACCACTCCAGTCTAGGGGACTTATGAACACTGAAGCTTTCTTT
NA	TRBV4-3	NA	TRBJ1-2	CASSQQGRDGYTF	TGCGCCAGCAGCCAGCAGGGGAGAGATGGCTACACCTTC
NA	TRBV29-1	NA	TRBJ2-2	CSVPLGGGELFF	TGCAGCGTTCCGTTGGGGGGCGGGGAGCTGTTTTTT
TRBD2	TRBV7-3	NA	TRBJ2-2	CASSLGLDGTGELFF	TGTGCCAGCAGCTTAGGACTAGATGGCACCGGGGAGCTGTTTTTT
NA	TRBV18	NA	TRBJ2-7	CASSPQRPGLGAYEQYF	TGTGCCAGCTCACCACAACGACCGGGACTGGGAGCGTACGAGCAGTACTTC
NA	TRBV30	NA	TRBJ1-4	CAWRAQAPIINEKLFF	TGTGCCTGGAGGGCCCAGGCTCCAATTATTAATGAAAAACTGTTTTTT
NA	TRBV2	NA	TRBJ2-5	CASSEGGTQYF	TGTGCCAGCAGTGAGGGGGGCACCCAGTACTTC
NA	TRBV7-8	few	TRBJ2-7	CASLGAGASYEQYF	TGTGCCAGCCTTGGAGCCGGAGCAAGTTACGAGCAGTACTTC
TRBD1	TRBV6-1	once	TRBJ2-2	CATEPGQGAVGELFF	TGTGCCACCGAGCCGGGACAGGGGGCCGTCGGGGAGCTGTTTTTT
NA	TRBV9	NA	TRBJ1-3	CASSSDETATIYF	TGTGCCAGCAGCTCGGACGAGACTGCCACCATATATTTT
TRBD2	TRBV5-6	NA	TRBJ2-5	CASSAGGMTSFETQYF	TGTGCCAGCAGCGCGGGGGGAATGACTAGCTTTGAGACCCAGTACTTC
NA	TRBV21-1	once	TRBJ2-2	CASRVYSGDRNTNTGELFF	TGTGCCAGCAGAGTTTATAGCGGCGACCGAAATACGAACACCGGGGAGCTGTTTTTT
TRBD1	TRBV7-2	few	TRBJ1-4	CASSFDRVNEKLFF	TGTGCCAGCAGCTTTGACAGGGTTAATGAAAAACTGTTTTTT
NA	TRBV10-3	NA	TRBJ1-3	CAISEESGNTIYF	TGTGCCATCAGTGAGGAGTCGGGAAACACCATATATTTT
NA	TRBV9	few	TRBJ1-2	CASSAGGASRGYTF	TGTGCCAGCAGCGCTGGGGGGGCATCACGGGGCTACACCTTC
NA	TRBV5-4	NA	TRBJ1-3	CASSLEPNSRFGNTIYF	TGTGCCAGCAGCCTGGAGCCCAACAGCCGGTTTGGAAACACCATATATTTT